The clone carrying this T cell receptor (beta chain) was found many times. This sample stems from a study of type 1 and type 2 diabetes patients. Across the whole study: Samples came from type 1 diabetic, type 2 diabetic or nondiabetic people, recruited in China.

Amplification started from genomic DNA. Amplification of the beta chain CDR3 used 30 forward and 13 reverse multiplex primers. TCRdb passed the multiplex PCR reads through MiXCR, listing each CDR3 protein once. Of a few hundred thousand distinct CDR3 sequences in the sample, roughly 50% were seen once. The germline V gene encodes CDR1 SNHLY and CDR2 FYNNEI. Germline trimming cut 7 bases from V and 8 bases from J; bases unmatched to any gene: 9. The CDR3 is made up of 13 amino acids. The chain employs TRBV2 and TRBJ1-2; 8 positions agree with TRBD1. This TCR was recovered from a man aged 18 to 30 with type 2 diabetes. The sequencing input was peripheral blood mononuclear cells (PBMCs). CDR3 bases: TGTGCCAGCAAAGATGGTGGACAGGGAGGCTACACCTTC. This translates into CASKDGGQGGYTF.